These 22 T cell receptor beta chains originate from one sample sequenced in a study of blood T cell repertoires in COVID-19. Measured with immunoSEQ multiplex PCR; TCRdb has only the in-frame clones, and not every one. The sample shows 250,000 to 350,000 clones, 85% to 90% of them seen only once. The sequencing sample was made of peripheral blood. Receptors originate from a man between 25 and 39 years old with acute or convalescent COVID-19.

DNA of the CDR3: TGTGCCAGCAGCCCACAGGGGCCTAATGAAAAACTGTTTTTT. It is translated as CASSPQGPNEKLFF. This chain links TRBV6-5 with TRBJ1-4, with TRBD1 matching over 7 bases. V gave up 6 bases and J gave up 3 bases; unmatched junction bases: 4. Germline V gene lookup returns CDR1 MNHEY and CDR2 SVGAGI. The CDR3 contains 14 residues.

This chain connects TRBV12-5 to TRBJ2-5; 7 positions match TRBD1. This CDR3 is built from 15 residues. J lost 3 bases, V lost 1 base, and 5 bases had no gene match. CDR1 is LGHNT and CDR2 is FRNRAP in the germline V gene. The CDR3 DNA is TGTGCTAGTGGTTTGGCCCAGGGGGAAAAAGAGACCCAGTACTTC. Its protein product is CASGLAQGEKETQYF.

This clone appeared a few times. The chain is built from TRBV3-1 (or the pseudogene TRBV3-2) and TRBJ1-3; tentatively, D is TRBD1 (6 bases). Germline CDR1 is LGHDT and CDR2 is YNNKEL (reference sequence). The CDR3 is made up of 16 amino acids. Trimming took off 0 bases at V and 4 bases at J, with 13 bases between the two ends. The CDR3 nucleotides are TGTGCCAGCAGCCAAGATCGTAACAGGGTCGGAAACACCATATATTTT. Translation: CASSQDRNRVGNTIYF.

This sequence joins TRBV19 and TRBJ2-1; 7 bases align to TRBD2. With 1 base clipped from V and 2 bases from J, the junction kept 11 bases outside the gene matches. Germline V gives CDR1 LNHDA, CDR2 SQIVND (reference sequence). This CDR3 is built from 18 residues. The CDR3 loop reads CASSIAGGPLLPYNEQFF. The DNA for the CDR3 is TGTGCCAGTAGTATAGCGGGAGGTCCTCTCTTGCCCTACAATGAGCAGTTCTTC.

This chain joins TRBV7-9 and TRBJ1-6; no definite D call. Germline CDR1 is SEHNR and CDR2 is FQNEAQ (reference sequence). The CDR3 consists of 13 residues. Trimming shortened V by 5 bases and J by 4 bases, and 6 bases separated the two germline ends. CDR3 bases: TGTGCCAGCAGCCCCGGGTATAATTCACCCCTCCACTTT. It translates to CASSPGYNSPLHF.

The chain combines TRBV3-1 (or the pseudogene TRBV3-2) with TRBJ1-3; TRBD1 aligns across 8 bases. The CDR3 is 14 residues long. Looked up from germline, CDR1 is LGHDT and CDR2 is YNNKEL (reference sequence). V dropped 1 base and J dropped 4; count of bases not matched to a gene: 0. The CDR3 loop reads CASSQAGGGNTIYF. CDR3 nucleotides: TGTGCCAGCAGCCAAGCAGGGGGCGGAAACACCATATATTTT.

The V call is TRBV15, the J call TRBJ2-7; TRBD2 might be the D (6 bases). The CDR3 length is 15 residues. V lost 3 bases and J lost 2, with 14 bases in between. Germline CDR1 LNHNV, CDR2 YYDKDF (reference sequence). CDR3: CATSSFLGSPYEQYF. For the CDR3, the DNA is TGTGCCACCAGCAGTTTTCTCGGGAGTCCCTACGAGCAGTACTTC. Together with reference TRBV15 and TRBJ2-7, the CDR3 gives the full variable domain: DAMVIQNPRYQVTQFGKPVTLSCSQTLNHNVMYWYQQKSSQAPKLLFHYYDKDFNNEADTPDNFQSRRPNTSFCFLDIRSPGLGDTAMYLCATSSFLGSPYEQYFGPGTRLTVT.

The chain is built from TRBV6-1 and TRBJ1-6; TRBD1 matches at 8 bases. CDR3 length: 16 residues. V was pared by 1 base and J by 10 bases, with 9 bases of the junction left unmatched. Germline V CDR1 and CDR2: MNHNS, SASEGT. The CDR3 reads CASSEEGTGVLSPLHF. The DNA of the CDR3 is TGTGCCAGCAGTGAAGAGGGGACAGGAGTCTTATCACCCCTCCACTTT.

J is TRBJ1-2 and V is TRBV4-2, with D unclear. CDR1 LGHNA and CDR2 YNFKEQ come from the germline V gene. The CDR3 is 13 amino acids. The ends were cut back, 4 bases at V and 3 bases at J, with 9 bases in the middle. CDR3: CASSPFSDYGYTF. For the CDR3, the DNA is TGTGCCAGCAGCCCATTCTCGGACTATGGCTACACCTTC.

CDR3 coding DNA: TGTGCCAGCAGTAAGACAGGCTCCTCTGGAAACACCATATATTTT. Translating gives CASSKTGSSGNTIYF. The V call is TRBV5-5, the J call TRBJ1-3; D is possibly TRBD1 (6 bases). Trimming shortened V by 5 bases and J by 0 bases, and 12 bases separated the two germline ends. The CDR3 consists of 15 residues. The germline CDR1 and CDR2 sequences are SGHKS and YYEKEE (reference sequence). Full variable domain (rest looked up from reference TRBV5-5 and TRBJ1-3): DAGVTQSPTHLIKTRGQQVTLRCSPISGHKSVSWYQQVLGQGPQFIFQYYEKEERGRGNFPDRFSARQFPNYSSELNVNALLLGDSALYLCASSKTGSSGNTIYFGEGSWLTVV.

CDR3 nucleotide sequence: TGTGCCAGCAGCTGGGGGGACAGATACAATGAGCAGTTCTTC. It translates to CASSWGDRYNEQFF. The V gene is TRBV7-3, the J gene TRBJ2-1; perhaps TRBD1 as D (7 bases). V shed 4 bases and J shed 4 bases, with 11 bases lying between them. Germline V lookup: CDR1 SGHTA, CDR2 FQGTGA. The length of the CDR3 is 14 residues.

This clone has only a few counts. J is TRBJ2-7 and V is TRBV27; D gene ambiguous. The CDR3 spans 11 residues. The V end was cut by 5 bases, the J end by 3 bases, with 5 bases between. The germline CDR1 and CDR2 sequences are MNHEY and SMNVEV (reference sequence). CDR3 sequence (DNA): TGTGCCAGCAGTAACAACTACGAGCAGTACTTC. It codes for CASSNNYEQYF.

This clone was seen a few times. The CDR3 sequence is CSAGGGRETTF. The DNA for the CDR3 is TGCAGTGCTGGGGGGGGCAGGGAAACCACCTTC. The chain couples TRBV20-1 to TRBJ1-2, with a tentative D call TRBD1 (6 bases). The CDR3 consists of 11 residues. Germline CDR1 DFQATT, CDR2 SNEGSKA (reference sequence). V shed 5 bases and J shed 13 bases, with 17 bases lying between them.

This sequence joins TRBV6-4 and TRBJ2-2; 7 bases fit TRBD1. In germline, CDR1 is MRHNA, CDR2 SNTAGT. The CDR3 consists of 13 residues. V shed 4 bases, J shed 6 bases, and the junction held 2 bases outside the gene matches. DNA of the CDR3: TGTGCCAGCAGTGTCACAGGGGCCGGGGAGCTGTTTTTT. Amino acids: CASSVTGAGELFF.

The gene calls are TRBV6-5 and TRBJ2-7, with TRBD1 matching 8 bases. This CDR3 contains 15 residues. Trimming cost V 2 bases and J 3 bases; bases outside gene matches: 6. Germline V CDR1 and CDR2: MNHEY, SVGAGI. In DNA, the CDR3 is TGTGCCAGCAGTTACCCGGACAGGGTGGACTACGAGCAGTACTTC. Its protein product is CASSYPDRVDYEQYF.

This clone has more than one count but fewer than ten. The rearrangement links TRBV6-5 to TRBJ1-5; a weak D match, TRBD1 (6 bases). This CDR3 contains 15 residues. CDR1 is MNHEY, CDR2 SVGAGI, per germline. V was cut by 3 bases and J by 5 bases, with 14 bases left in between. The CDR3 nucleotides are TGTGCCAGCAGTTATTCAAGGGACACCCATCAGCCCCAGCATTTT. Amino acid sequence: CASSYSRDTHQPQHF.

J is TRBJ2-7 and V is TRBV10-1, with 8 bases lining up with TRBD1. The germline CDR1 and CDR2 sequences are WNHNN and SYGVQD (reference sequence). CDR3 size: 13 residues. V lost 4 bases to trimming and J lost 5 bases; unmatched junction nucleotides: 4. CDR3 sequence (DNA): TGCGCCAGCAGTGGCCAGGGGGCCCACGAGCAGTACTTC. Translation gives CASSGQGAHEQYF.

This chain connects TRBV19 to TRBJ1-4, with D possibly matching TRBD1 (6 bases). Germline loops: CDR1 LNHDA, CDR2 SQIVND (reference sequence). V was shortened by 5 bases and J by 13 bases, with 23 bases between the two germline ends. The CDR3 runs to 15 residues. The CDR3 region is CASSATLLTGFTLFF. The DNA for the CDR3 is TGTGCCAGTAGTGCAACCCTACTTACAGGGTTTACACTGTTTTTT.

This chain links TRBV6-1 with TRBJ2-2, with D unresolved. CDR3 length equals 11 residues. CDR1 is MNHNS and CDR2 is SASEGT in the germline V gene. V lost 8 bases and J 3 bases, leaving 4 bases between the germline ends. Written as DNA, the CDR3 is TGTGCCAGCTATGACACCGGGGAGCTGTTTTTT. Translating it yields CASYDTGELFF.

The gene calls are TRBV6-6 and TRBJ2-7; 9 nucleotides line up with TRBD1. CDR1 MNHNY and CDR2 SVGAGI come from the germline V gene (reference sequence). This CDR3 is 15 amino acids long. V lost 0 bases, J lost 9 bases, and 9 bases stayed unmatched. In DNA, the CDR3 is TGTGCCAGCAGTTACTCCCGGGACAGGGCCTCGGGGCAGTACTTC. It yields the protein CASSYSRDRASGQYF.

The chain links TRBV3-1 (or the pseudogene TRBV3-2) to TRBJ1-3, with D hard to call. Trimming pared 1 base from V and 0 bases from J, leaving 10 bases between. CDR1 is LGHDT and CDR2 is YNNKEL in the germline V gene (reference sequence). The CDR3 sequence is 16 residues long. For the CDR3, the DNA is TGTGCCAGCAGCCAAGGAAGCGGCAACTCTGGAAACACCATATATTTT. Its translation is CASSQGSGNSGNTIYF.

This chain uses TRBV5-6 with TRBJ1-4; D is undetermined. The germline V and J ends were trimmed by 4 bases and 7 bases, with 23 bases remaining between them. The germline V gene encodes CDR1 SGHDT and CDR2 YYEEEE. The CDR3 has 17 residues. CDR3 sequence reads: CASSLTLFLETGEKLFF. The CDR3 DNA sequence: TGTGCCAGCAGCCTAACCCTCTTCCTGGAGACCGGTGAAAAACTGTTTTTT.